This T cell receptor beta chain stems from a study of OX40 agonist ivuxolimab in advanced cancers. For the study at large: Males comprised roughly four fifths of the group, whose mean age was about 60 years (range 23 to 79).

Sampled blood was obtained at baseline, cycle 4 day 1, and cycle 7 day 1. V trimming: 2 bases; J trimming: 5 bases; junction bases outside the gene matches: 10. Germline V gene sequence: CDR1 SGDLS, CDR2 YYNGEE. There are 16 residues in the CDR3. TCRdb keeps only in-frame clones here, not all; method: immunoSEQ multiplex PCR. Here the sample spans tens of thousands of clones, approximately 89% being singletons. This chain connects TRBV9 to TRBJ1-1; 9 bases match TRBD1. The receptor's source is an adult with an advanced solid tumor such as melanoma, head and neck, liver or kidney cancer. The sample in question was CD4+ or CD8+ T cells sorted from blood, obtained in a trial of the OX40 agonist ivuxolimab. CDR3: CASSVGTGLVVTEAFF. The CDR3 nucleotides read TGTGCCAGCAGCGTCGGGACAGGGCTTGTTGTAACTGAAGCTTTCTTT.